A selection of T cell receptor beta chains follows, all from one sample in a study of Graves' ophthalmopathy and Graves' hyperthyroidism. TCRdb independently ran MiXCR on the multiplex PCR reads; one entry per CDR3 protein. This repertoire shows some 25,000 distinct CDR3 sequences, 48% found once; its top ten account for around 6.4%. Material for sequencing was peripheral blood. These receptors were obtained from an adult woman with stable Graves' hyperthyroidism. Each CDR3 is given with its conserved first and last residue. The order of the fields is CDR3 DNA, CDR3 protein, J gene, clone size, D gene, V gene. A D gene is named only where the DNA matches it firmly. Clone size is given for some rows only: seen once, a few or many times, or a class if the clone is expanded.

TGTGCCAGCAGCCTATGGGGGAGGGGATATGGCTACACCTTC	CASSLWGRGYGYTF	TRBJ1-2	NA	NA	TRBV7-2
TGTGCCAGCAGTGACGGACCCTCTGGGGCCAACGTCCTGACTTTC	CASSDGPSGANVLTF	TRBJ2-6	NA	NA	TRBV2
TGCAGTGGTTCGCGACTAGCGGGAGGGCACGATGATTCAGGGGCGGTACAAGAGGCCCAGTACTTC	CSGSRLAGGHDDSGAVQEAQYF	TRBJ2-5	NA	TRBD2	TRBV20-1
TGTGCCAGCAGCCGGGACACCTCCTACGAGCAGTACTTC	CASSRDTSYEQYF	TRBJ2-7	few	NA	TRBV7-3
TGTGCCAGCAGCGCCGGACAGGGGTCCTATAATTCACCCCTCCACTTT	CASSAGQGSYNSPLHF	TRBJ1-6	medium-sized	TRBD1	TRBV9
TGTGCCACCAGTGTGGGCGATCAGCAGTACTTC	CATSVGDQQYF	TRBJ2-7	medium-sized	NA	TRBV24-1
TGCGCCAGCAGGGAGTCTAGCGGGAGTATTCAGCCCCAGCATTTT	CASRESSGSIQPQHF	TRBJ1-5	NA	NA	TRBV5-1
TGCGCCAGCAGTGAACCGGGTAAGCCCCAGCATTTT	CASSEPGKPQHF	TRBJ1-5	medium-sized	NA	TRBV10-1
TGTGACAGCAGTGTGGTAGCGGGAGATTACAATGAGCAGTTCTTC	CDSSVVAGDYNEQFF	TRBJ2-1	NA	TRBD2	TRBV6-1
TGTGCCAGCAGCTACGGTGCAGGCGGCACCTTC	CASSYGAGGTF	TRBJ1-2	few	NA	TRBV7-9
TGTGCCAGCCACAGACAGGGGGAAGAGACCCAGTACTTC	CASHRQGEETQYF	TRBJ2-5	many	TRBD1	TRBV28
TGTGCCAGCAGTTACTCCACTTCCTACAATGAGCAGTTCTTC	CASSYSTSYNEQFF	TRBJ2-1	many	NA	TRBV6-5
TGTGCCAGCAGTTTATTAGTCCGGGCGGGAGCCGCTGCCCACGAGCAGTACTTC	CASSLLVRAGAAAHEQYF	TRBJ2-7	few	TRBD2	TRBV28
TGTGCCAGCAGCCACTTTTCCAGACAGGAACTCTACGAGCAGTACTTC	CASSHFSRQELYEQYF	TRBJ2-7	many	NA	TRBV3-1
TGTGCCAGTAAAGCGGGAGGGCCTGGGGGAGAGACCCAGTACTTC	CASKAGGPGGETQYF	TRBJ2-5	many	TRBD2	TRBV19
TGTGCCAGCAGTGAGGTCCGGACAGGTATGGATGAGCAGTTCTTC	CASSEVRTGMDEQFF	TRBJ2-1	few	TRBD1	TRBV25-1
TGCAGTGCTAGAACCCTAGCGGGAGAAGCAGATACGCAGTATTTT	CSARTLAGEADTQYF	TRBJ2-3	many	TRBD2	TRBV20-1
TGCGCCAGCAGCCAATTGCAGGGCGAAGGCTATGGCTACACCTTC	CASSQLQGEGYGYTF	TRBJ1-2	many	NA	TRBV4-1
TGTGCCAGCAGCGCACCTAGCGGGAGCACAGATACGCAGTATTTT	CASSAPSGSTDTQYF	TRBJ2-3	NA	TRBD2	TRBV9
TGTGCCAGCAGTTTAACGGGAGTATATAACACAGATACGCAGTATTTT	CASSLTGVYNTDTQYF	TRBJ2-3	many	NA	TRBV27
TGTGCCATCAGTGACAGTGACGAGCAGTACTTC	CAISDSDEQYF	TRBJ2-7	NA	NA	TRBV10-3
TGCGCCAGCAGCCAAGAACCGGGACCCTTAAATTCACCCCTCCACTTT	CASSQEPGPLNSPLHF	TRBJ1-6	many	NA	TRBV4-1
TGTGCCAGCAGCGTAAATAGTCCCGGGGAGCTGTTTTTT	CASSVNSPGELFF	TRBJ2-2	medium-sized	NA	TRBV9
TGTGCCAGCAGGAAAGAGAGCCAAGAGACCCAGTACTTC	CASRKESQETQYF	TRBJ2-5	many	NA	TRBV28
TGTGCCAGCAGCCCGGGACAGGGGGGCGATGAGCAGTTCTTC	CASSPGQGGDEQFF	TRBJ2-1	NA	TRBD1	TRBV11-2
TGTGCCAGCAGTGGACAGCGGGAGGGCCTAGAGACCCAGTACTTC	CASSGQREGLETQYF	TRBJ2-5	NA	TRBD2	TRBV6-9
TGCAGCGTTGTGGCGGGAGTTTTCGACAATGAGCAGTTCTTC	CSVVAGVFDNEQFF	TRBJ2-1	NA	TRBD2	TRBV29-1
TGCAGTGCTAGAGTATCCCCCAGAGGCTCCTACGAGCAGTACTTC	CSARVSPRGSYEQYF	TRBJ2-7	medium-sized	NA	TRBV20-1
TGTGCCACCAGCAGAGCGTCCACAGATACGCAGTATTTT	CATSRASTDTQYF	TRBJ2-3	medium-sized	NA	TRBV15
TGTGCCAGCAGCGTAAGTGAGCGGGAGAATGAGCAGTTCTTC	CASSVSERENEQFF	TRBJ2-1	NA	TRBD2	TRBV9
TGCAGTGCTAGGTCCCCCGCTAGACAAGGGGGAGTCGACGAGCAGTACTTC	CSARSPARQGGVDEQYF	TRBJ2-7	NA	NA	TRBV20-1
TGTGCCAGCAGCTTAGAGACAGCCTACGAGCAGTACTTC	CASSLETAYEQYF	TRBJ2-7	many	NA	TRBV11-2
TGCAGTGCTACGGCGCGGAAGGGGCTATCCTACGAGACCCAGTACTTC	CSATARKGLSYETQYF	TRBJ2-5	NA	NA	TRBV20-1
TGTGCCAGCAGCTTAGGGCTAGCGGGGGGGCCTTACGAGCAGTACTTC	CASSLGLAGGPYEQYF	TRBJ2-7	medium-sized	TRBD2	TRBV7-8
TGTGCCAGCAGCCAAGCTTTGGGCAACAACTACGAGCAGTACTTC	CASSQALGNNYEQYF	TRBJ2-7	NA	NA	TRBV14
TGCAGTGCAGGGGACAGTTATAGCAATCAGCCCCAGCATTTT	CSAGDSYSNQPQHF	TRBJ1-5	NA	TRBD1	TRBV20-1
TGCGCCAGCAGCCGGAATCTAGCGGGAGTGTACGAGCAGTACTTC	CASSRNLAGVYEQYF	TRBJ2-7	many	TRBD2	TRBV4-1
TGCAGTGCGCCGGACAGTGGCAATCAGCCCCAGTACTTC	CSAPDSGNQPQYF	TRBJ2-5	NA	NA	TRBV20-1
TGCAGTGCTAGAGGACAGGGAGATTCCTACGAGCAGTACTTC	CSARGQGDSYEQYF	TRBJ2-7	NA	TRBD1	TRBV20-1
TGTGCCAGCAGTTCCCCGGCCGGGAGCTCCTACAATGAGCAGTTCTTC	CASSSPAGSSYNEQFF	TRBJ2-1	many	NA	TRBV28
NA	CATTGPPGLHLRFGDQVNTGELFF	TRBJ2-2	NA	NA	TRBV10-3
TGTGCCAGCAGTCCGCATGGTAGCGGGCCTAACAATGAGCAGTTCTTC	CASSPHGSGPNNEQFF	TRBJ2-1	many	TRBD2	TRBV12-3/TRBV12-4
TGTGCCGGCAGTCTACTTGGAGCGGCAGATACGCAGTATTTT	CAGSLLGAADTQYF	TRBJ2-3	NA	NA	TRBV12-3/TRBV12-4
TGTGCCAGCAGCTCCGACCTGGGGAGGCTGGGCACAGATACGCAGTATTTT	CASSSDLGRLGTDTQYF	TRBJ2-3	medium-sized	NA	TRBV7-9
TGTGCCAGCACTCACTCCACGGGAGTGAACTACGAGCAGTACTTC	CASTHSTGVNYEQYF	TRBJ2-7	many	NA	TRBV12-3/TRBV12-4
TGTGCCAGCAGCGGCGGGACAGTTAATTCACCCCTCCACTTT	CASSGGTVNSPLHF	TRBJ1-6	NA	TRBD1	TRBV9
TGTGCCAGCAGCTTAATACAGGGGGCCAGTTCACCCCTCCACTTT	CASSLIQGASSPLHF	TRBJ1-6	NA	TRBD1	TRBV7-2
TGTGCCACCAGCAGACTAGAGCGCGGCAGCTCCTACGAGCAGTACTTC	CATSRLERGSSYEQYF	TRBJ2-7	medium-sized	NA	TRBV15
TGTGCCAGCAGTGACAGAGGGCCCGAGCAGTACTTC	CASSDRGPEQYF	TRBJ2-7	many	NA	TRBV6-4
TGCAGTGCTACAGTCCGACAGGGCTTAACCGGGGAGCTGTTTTTT	CSATVRQGLTGELFF	TRBJ2-2	NA	TRBD1	TRBV20-1
TGCGCCAGCAGCCTGGACGGGACTCCCACAGATACGCAGTATTTT	CASSLDGTPTDTQYF	TRBJ2-3	NA	NA	TRBV5-1
TGTGCCAGCAGTCAGTCTAGTCTTGCGGCAGATACGCAGTATTTT	CASSQSSLAADTQYF	TRBJ2-3	NA	NA	TRBV6-5
TGTGCCAGTAGGTACAGGGGCAGGTTCCATCAGCCCCAGCATTTT	CASRYRGRFHQPQHF	TRBJ1-5	medium-sized	TRBD1	TRBV19
TGTGCCAGCAGCTTAGCTCTTGGCAATGAGCAGTTCTTC	CASSLALGNEQFF	TRBJ2-1	medium-sized	NA	TRBV7-2